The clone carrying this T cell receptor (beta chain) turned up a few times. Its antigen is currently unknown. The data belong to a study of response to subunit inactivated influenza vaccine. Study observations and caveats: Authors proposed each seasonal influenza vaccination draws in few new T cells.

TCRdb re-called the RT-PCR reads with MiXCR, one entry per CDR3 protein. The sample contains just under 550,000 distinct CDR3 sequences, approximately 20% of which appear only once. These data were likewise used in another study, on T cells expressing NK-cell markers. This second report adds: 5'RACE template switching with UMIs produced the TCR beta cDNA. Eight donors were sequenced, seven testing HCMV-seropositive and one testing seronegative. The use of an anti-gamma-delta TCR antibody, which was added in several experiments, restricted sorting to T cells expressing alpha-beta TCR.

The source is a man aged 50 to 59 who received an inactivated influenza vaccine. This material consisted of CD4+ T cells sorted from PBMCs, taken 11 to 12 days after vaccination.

The CDR3 DNA reads as TGTGCCAGCAGTGAGATCGGGGGTAGGGGCAATCAGCCCCAGCATTTT. Its translation: CASSEIGGRGNQPQHF. This chain connects TRBV6-1 to TRBJ1-5, with D perhaps matching TRBD1 (5 bases). Trimming left V 3 bases short and J 2 bases short, with 14 bases between. The CDR3 spans 16 residues. Germline CDR1 reads MNHNS; CDR2 reads SASEGT.